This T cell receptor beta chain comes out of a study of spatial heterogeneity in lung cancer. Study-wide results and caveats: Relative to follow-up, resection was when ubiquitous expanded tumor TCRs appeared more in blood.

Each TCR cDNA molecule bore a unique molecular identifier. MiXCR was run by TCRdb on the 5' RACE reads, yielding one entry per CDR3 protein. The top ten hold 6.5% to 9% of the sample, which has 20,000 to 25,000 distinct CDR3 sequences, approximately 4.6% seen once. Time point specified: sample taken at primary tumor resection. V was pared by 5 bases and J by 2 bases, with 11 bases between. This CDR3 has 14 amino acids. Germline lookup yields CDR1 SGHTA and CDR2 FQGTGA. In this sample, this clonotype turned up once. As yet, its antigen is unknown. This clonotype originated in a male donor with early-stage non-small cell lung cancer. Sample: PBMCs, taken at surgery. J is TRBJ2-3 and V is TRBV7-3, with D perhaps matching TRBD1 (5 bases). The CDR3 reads CASSPSGATDTQYF. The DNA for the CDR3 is TGTGCCAGCAGCCCCTCTGGGGCCACAGATACGCAGTATTTT. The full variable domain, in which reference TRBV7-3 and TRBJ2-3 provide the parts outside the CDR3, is GAGVSQTPSNKVTEKGKYVELRCDPISGHTALYWYRQSLGQGPEFLIYFQGTGAADDSGLPNDRFFAVRPEGSVSTLKIQRTERGDSAVYLCASSPSGATDTQYFGPGTRLTVL.